The 29 T cell receptor beta chains presented below share a single source sample, sequenced in a study of PD-1 blockade in classical Hodgkin lymphoma. Data came from immunoSEQ multiplex PCR; TCRdb stores just in-frame clones and leaves some out. The sample has 43,000 or so clones, almost 90% seen once. All patients relapsed after autologous stem cell transplantation, and brentuximab vedotin exposure varied. The sample in question was peripheral blood mononuclear cells (PBMCs), obtained at baseline. These receptors were collected from a human donor with classical Hodgkin lymphoma.

The chain couples TRBV5-6 to TRBJ2-7; D is uncertain. Deletions cut 3 bases from V and 3 bases from J, with 10 bases between. Germline V CDR1 and CDR2: SGHDT, YYEEEE. The CDR3 consists of 13 residues. The CDR3 coding sequence is TGTGCCAGCAGCTGGGGTCAAAACTACGAGCAGTACTTC. Translation: CASSWGQNYEQYF.

This chain's CDR3 is CASSVGGSKETQYF. The DNA for the CDR3 is TGTGCCAGCAGCGTAGGGGGCAGTAAAGAGACCCAGTACTTC. The chain carries TRBV9 and TRBJ2-5, with a tentative D call TRBD1 (5 bases). From germline, CDR1 is SGDLS and CDR2 YYNGEE. There are 14 residues in the CDR3. V was cut by 0 bases and J by 3 bases, with 9 bases left in between.

V usage is TRBV7-2 and J usage is TRBJ2-7, with TRBD1 as a possible D gene (5 bases). The CDR3 spans 14 residues. From germline, CDR1 is SGHTA and CDR2 FQGNSA. Trimming shortened V by 1 base and J by 8 bases, and 15 bases separated the two germline ends. CDR3 sequence (DNA): TGTGCCAGCAGCTTAGACAGGACACCTACGAAGCAGTACTTC. It encodes CASSLDRTPTKQYF.

There are a few counts of this clone. The chain has TRBV13 and TRBJ1-2; D call uncertain. Germline V gives CDR1 PRHDT, CDR2 FYEKMQ (reference sequence). The V end was cut by 0 bases, the J end by 0 bases, with 14 bases between. The CDR3 covers 17 residues. The CDR3 nucleotides are TGTGCCAGCAGCTTAGGCCTAGGACCAGAAGCTAACTATGGCTACACCTTC. Its protein product is CASSLGLGPEANYGYTF.

V and J are TRBV18 and TRBJ1-5, with no clear D. Germline V CDR1 and CDR2: KGHSH, LQKENI. Trimming stripped 6 bases from V and 7 bases from J, with 13 bases between. The length of the CDR3 is 13 residues. This CDR3 is CASSNGREQPQHF. The CDR3 DNA reads TGTGCCAGCTCCAACGGGCGTGAGCAGCCCCAGCATTTT.

The genes are TRBV11-3 and TRBJ1-6; D is possibly TRBD1 (5 bases). In germline, CDR1 is SGHNT, CDR2 YENEEA. V was pared by 0 bases and J by 9 bases, with 15 bases between. CDR3 length equals 16 residues. The CDR3 DNA is TGTGCCAGCAGCTTAGACCCCACCGGGGCGCTTTCACCCCTCCACTTT. Its protein product is CASSLDPTGALSPLHF.

This chain links TRBV11-1 with TRBJ2-7; D possibly corresponds to TRBD1 (6 bases). CDR3 size: 12 residues. The germline V gene has CDR1 SGHAT and CDR2 FQDESV (reference sequence). Trimming cost V 4 bases and J 4 bases, with 8 bases left between them. CDR3 sequence: CASSSGQYEQYF. CDR3 nucleotide sequence: TGTGCCAGCAGCTCCGGACAGTACGAGCAGTACTTC. Full variable domain (remainder filled in from reference TRBV11-1 and TRBJ2-7): EAEVAQSPRYKITEKSQAVAFWCDPISGHATLYWYRQILGQGPELLVQFQDESVVDDSQLPKDRFSAERLKGVDSTLKIQPAELGDSAMYLCASSSGQYEQYFGPGTRLTVT.

The chain combines TRBV27 with TRBJ2-6, with D perhaps TRBD1 or TRBD2 (5 bases each). This CDR3 has 16 amino acids. Germline V lookup: CDR1 MNHEY, CDR2 SMNVEV (reference sequence). V lost 2 bases and J 0 bases, leaving 8 bases between the germline ends. The chain's CDR3 is CASSLRGTSGANVLTF. The CDR3 region has the DNA TGTGCCAGCAGTTTAAGAGGGACCTCTGGGGCCAACGTCCTGACTTTC.

The chain has TRBV7-2 and TRBJ2-6; 7 nucleotides match TRBD1. The CDR3 has 19 residues. V lost 5 bases to trimming and J lost 0 bases; unmatched junction nucleotides: 13. Per germline, CDR1 SGHTA and CDR2 FQGNSA. The CDR3 protein is CASSIRGPGGTSGANVLTF. CDR3 DNA sequence: TGTGCCAGCAGCATAAGGGGGCCAGGGGGTACCTCTGGGGCCAACGTCCTGACTTTC.

This sequence joins TRBV18 and TRBJ1-5; 9 bases align to TRBD1. This CDR3 contains 20 residues. With 6 bases clipped from V and 0 bases from J, the junction kept 18 bases outside the gene matches. CDR1 is KGHSH, CDR2 LQKENI, per germline. CDR3 residues: CASSQTILGQGLNSNQPQHF. The CDR3 nucleotides are TGTGCCAGCTCCCAGACCATTCTTGGACAGGGGCTAAATAGCAATCAGCCCCAGCATTTT. Combining the CDR3 with reference TRBV18 and TRBJ1-5 gives the whole variable domain NAGVMQNPRHLVRRRGQEARLRCSPMKGHSHVYWYRQLPEEGLKFMVYLQKENIIDESGMPKERFSAEFPKEGPSILRIQQVVRGDSAAYFCASSQTILGQGLNSNQPQHFGDGTRLSIL.

This clone has only a few counts. The chain couples TRBV7-2 to TRBJ1-6; D remains ambiguous. Germline V gene data show CDR1 as SGHTA and CDR2 as FQGNSA. Trimming stripped 4 bases from V and 6 bases from J, with 13 bases between. The CDR3 is 15 residues long. In DNA form, the CDR3 reads TGTGCCAGCAGCTACCTATGGCAGCTTAATTCACCCCTCCACTTT. Its protein product is CASSYLWQLNSPLHF. The whole variable domain, filled in from reference TRBV7-2 and TRBJ1-6, reads GAGVSQSPSNKVTEKGKDVELRCDPISGHTALYWYRQSLGQGLEFLIYFQGNSAPDKSGLPSDRFSAERTGGSVSTLTIQRTQQEDSAVYLCASSYLWQLNSPLHFGNGTRLTVT.

The chain combines TRBV2 with TRBJ2-3; possible D gene TRBD2, 6 bases. Trimming took 2 bases from V and 1 from J, leaving 10 bases between them. Germline V CDR1 and CDR2: SNHLY, FYNNEI. The CDR3 extends over 15 amino acids. The CDR3 bases are TGTGCCAGCAGTGAATCCCAGCGGGGCACAGATACGCAGTATTTT. This gives the protein CASSESQRGTDTQYF.

The genes are TRBV28 and TRBJ2-5, with a possible D match to TRBD2 (5 bases). Trimming cost V 2 bases and J 1 base, with 11 bases left between them. Germline lookup yields CDR1 MDHEN and CDR2 SYDVKM. There are 15 residues in the CDR3. CDR3 loop: CASSLGGLVQETQYF. The CDR3 DNA reads TGTGCCAGCAGTTTAGGCGGGCTCGTCCAAGAGACCCAGTACTTC.

This rearrangement joins TRBV29-1 to TRBJ1-1, with D unclear. Trimming took off 1 base at V and 1 base at J, with 10 bases between the two ends. The CDR3 runs to 14 residues. Germline CDR1 is SQVTM and CDR2 is ANQGSEA. The CDR3 protein is CSVEGWEGNTEAFF. CDR3 sequence (DNA): TGCAGCGTTGAAGGATGGGAGGGGAACACTGAAGCTTTCTTT. The entire variable domain, with the rest obtained from reference TRBV29-1 and TRBJ1-1, is as follows: SAVISQKPSRDICQRGTSLTIQCQVDSQVTMMFWYRQQPGQSLTLIATANQGSEATYESGFVIDKFPISRPNLTFSTLTVSNMSPEDSSIYLCSVEGWEGNTEAFFGQGTRLTVV.

The CDR3 protein is CASSLVGQGIYGYTF. The CDR3 DNA reads as TGTGCCAGCAGCTTAGTGGGACAGGGGATCTATGGCTACACCTTC. This chain links TRBV7-2 with TRBJ1-2; 10 nucleotides align to TRBD1. Trimming at V came to 1 base and at J to 4 bases, leaving 3 bases not matched to a gene. Germline CDR1 reads SGHTA; CDR2 reads FQGNSA. The length of the CDR3 is 15 residues.

The CDR3 DNA sequence: TGTGCCAGCACCAGGGACAGGGTGGCTACCTCCTACGAGCAGTACTTC. Encoded protein: CASTRDRVATSYEQYF. The rearrangement links TRBV21-1 to TRBJ2-7; the table's D call, TRBD1, was not checked against the DNA. TRBV21-1 is designated a pseudogene. This CDR3 has 16 amino acids.

The CDR3 sequence is CASSVDRLAGANEQFF. In DNA, the CDR3 is TGTGCCAGCAGCGTAGACCGCCTAGCGGGAGCCAATGAGCAGTTCTTC. The chain employs TRBV9 and TRBJ2-1, with TRBD2 matching 10 bases. Looked up from germline, CDR1 is SGDLS and CDR2 is YYNGEE. V was clipped by 0 bases and J by 6 bases; unmatched bases: 6. This CDR3 comprises 16 residues.

The J gene is TRBJ2-7, the V gene TRBV6-5; perhaps TRBD1 as D (5 bases). The V end was cut by 4 bases, the J end by 4 bases, with 20 bases between. Germline V gives CDR1 MNHEY, CDR2 SVGAGI. The CDR3 is 16 residues long. CDR3 sequence (DNA): TGTGCCAGCAGTTCAAAGGGTAGGGGCGTGGGGTACGAGCAGTACTTC. Protein: CASSSKGRGVGYEQYF.

This clone came up a few times. This sequence joins TRBV9 and TRBJ1-2; a possible D gene is TRBD1 (6 bases). V was trimmed by 0 bases and J by 5 bases, leaving 14 bases between them. The CDR3 has 15 residues. Per the germline V gene, CDR1 is SGDLS and CDR2 is YYNGEE. For the CDR3, the DNA is TGTGCCAGCAGCGTAGCTTCAGGGGCCTTGTATGGCTACACCTTC. As protein: CASSVASGALYGYTF.

The chain joins TRBV4-2 to TRBJ2-3, with D uncertain. CDR1 and CDR2 from the germline V gene are LGHNA and YNFKEQ. V was clipped by 0 bases and J by 1 base, with 11 bases between them. This CDR3 has 16 residues. CDR3 bases: TGTGCCAGCAGCCAAGAATCACAACCCCGCACAGATACGCAGTATTTT. Translating it yields CASSQESQPRTDTQYF.

The CDR3 DNA follows: TGTGCCAGCAGCGGCCGGGACAGTTCGTGCAATCAGCCCCAGCATTTT. It yields the protein CASSGRDSSCNQPQHF. This chain uses TRBV9 with TRBJ1-5, with 7 bases lining up with TRBD1. The length of the CDR3 is 16 residues. Germline V gene lookup returns CDR1 SGDLS and CDR2 YYNGEE. After removal of 3 bases from V and 2 bases from J, the junction contained 8 bases not matched to a gene.

The J gene is TRBJ1-1, the V gene TRBV21-1; the D segment call TRBD1 is taken from the table without a DNA check. TRBV21-1 is marked as a pseudogene. The CDR3 totals 15 residues. CDR3 bases: TGTGCCAGCAGCACCCGGGACAGAGAGAACACTGAAGCTTTCTTT. Protein sequence: CASSTRDRENTEAFF.

The chain carries TRBV7-2 and TRBJ2-1; D not resolved. V was shortened by 5 bases and J by 14 bases, with 16 bases between the two germline ends. The CDR3 sequence is 12 residues long. CDR1 and CDR2 from the germline V gene are SGHTA and FQGNSA. The CDR3 reads CASSGRLEKKFF. CDR3 bases: TGTGCCAGCAGCGGACGACTGGAGAAAAAGTTCTTC.

The chain links TRBV18 to TRBJ2-3; the D is unclear. There are 14 residues in the CDR3. The V end lost 2 bases, the J end lost 4 bases, and 10 bases lay between the germline ends. Germline lookup yields CDR1 KGHSH and CDR2 LQKENI. CDR3: CASSPSSSADTQYF. The CDR3 region has the DNA TGTGCCAGCTCACCAAGTTCCTCGGCAGATACGCAGTATTTT. Full variable domain (rest looked up from reference TRBV18 and TRBJ2-3): NAGVMQNPRHLVRRRGQEARLRCSPMKGHSHVYWYRQLPEEGLKFMVYLQKENIIDESGMPKERFSAEFPKEGPSILRIQQVVRGDSAAYFCASSPSSSADTQYFGPGTRLTVL.

The chain uses TRBV4-1 and TRBJ1-5; tentative D call: TRBD1 (5 bases). Germline V gene data show CDR1 as MGHRA and CDR2 as YSYEKL. V lost 1 base, J lost 2 bases, and 12 bases lay in between. This CDR3 has 16 amino acids. CDR3 nucleotide sequence: TGCGCCAGCAGCCAAGTAGGGGTTAAGGGCAATCAGCCCCAGCATTTT. It encodes CASSQVGVKGNQPQHF.

V usage is TRBV6-1 and J usage is TRBJ2-6; D is ambiguous. The CDR3 is made up of 15 amino acids. CDR1 MNHNS and CDR2 SASEGT come from the germline V gene. V lost 7 bases, J lost 0 bases, and 10 bases lay in between. The CDR3 DNA reads as TGTGCCAGCAATCCGGACGGCTCTGGGGCCAACGTCCTGACTTTC. Its protein is CASNPDGSGANVLTF.

The chain has TRBV5-1 and TRBJ1-6; perhaps TRBD1 as D (5 bases). V shed 2 bases and J shed 4 bases, with 13 bases lying between them. This CDR3 has 16 amino acids. Germline CDR1 SGHRS, CDR2 YFSETQ. The CDR3 nucleotides read TGCGCCAGCAGCTTAGCCGGGACCGCTTATAATTCACCCCTCCACTTT. It translates to CASSLAGTAYNSPLHF.

The V and J genes are TRBV28 and TRBJ2-3, with D unclear. Trimming pared 3 bases from V and 3 bases from J, leaving 7 bases between. CDR3 length: 13 residues. Germline V gene lookup returns CDR1 MDHEN and CDR2 SYDVKM. The CDR3 sequence: CASSFSGTDTQYF. CDR3 bases: TGTGCCAGCAGTTTTTCTGGAACAGATACGCAGTATTTT. The variable domain in full, with the rest retrieved from reference TRBV28 and TRBJ2-3, is DVKVTQSSRYLVKRTGEKVFLECVQDMDHENMFWYRQDPGLGLRLIYFSYDVKMKEKGDIPEGYSVSREKKERFSLILESASTNQTSMYLCASSFSGTDTQYFGPGTRLTVL.

The chain joins TRBV19 to TRBJ1-1; no definite D call. Trimming took off 3 bases at V and 0 bases at J, with 5 bases between the two ends. The CDR3 sequence is 13 residues long. Germline V gene lookup returns CDR1 LNHDA and CDR2 SQIVND (reference sequence). CDR3 sequence reads: CASSMGLNTEAFF. CDR3 DNA sequence: TGTGCCAGTAGTATGGGTCTGAACACTGAAGCTTTCTTT.